The 8 T cell receptor beta chains given below trace back to one sample, sequenced in a study of vaccination effects on CD4 cells after COVID-19. This table comes from immunoSEQ multiplex PCR, and its TCRdb copy is limited to in-frame clones, with some not included. The data hold about 31,000 clones, with about 66% observed a single time. The ViraFEST assay expanded antigen-specific CD4+ T cells with viral peptide pools before sequencing. CD4+ T cell isolation took place after approximately ten days of culture. These receptors lack a known antigen. The specimen was CD4+ T cells from PBMCs cultured with HCoV-229E spike peptides, collected before COVID-19 vaccination. These TCRs come from a human donor who received a COVID-19 vaccine.

The chain employs TRBV7-2 and TRBJ2-7, with TRBD2 as a possible D gene (6 bases). The CDR3 contains 16 residues. Trimming removed 5 bases at V and 0 bases at J, with 17 bases between. CDR1 is SGHTA and CDR2 is FQGNSA in the germline V gene. The CDR3 loop is CASSRGLLLSSYEQYF. For the CDR3, the DNA is TGTGCCAGCAGCCGCGGACTACTCCTAAGCTCCTACGAGCAGTACTTC.

This clone was counted at least ten times. This chain uses TRBV4-2 with TRBJ2-5, with 8 bases matching TRBD2. CDR3 size: 15 residues. The V segment lost 4 bases and the J segment 5 bases; nucleotides outside the gene matches: 9. Per the germline V gene, CDR1 is LGHNA and CDR2 is YNFKEQ. CDR3 bases: TGTGCCAGCAGCCTTTCCCAAGCGGGAGCGGAGACCCAGTACTTC. Protein: CASSLSQAGAETQYF.

The rearrangement uses TRBV5-1 and TRBJ2-5; D assignment may be TRBD1 or TRBD2 (7 bases each). The CDR3 is made up of 16 amino acids. Germline V lookup: CDR1 SGHRS, CDR2 YFSETQ. V gave up 3 bases and J gave up 4 bases, with 19 bases separating them. The CDR3 region has the DNA TGCGCCAGCAGCTCGCCAGGGGGAGGGAGGGCAGAGACCCAGTACTTC. It is translated as CASSSPGGGRAETQYF.

The rearrangement joins TRBV5-1 to TRBJ2-5, with 8 bases matching TRBD2. There are 17 residues in the CDR3. The germline gives CDR1 SGHRS, CDR2 YFSETQ. The V and J ends lost 1 base and 0 bases, in that order; junction bases with no gene match: 8. The CDR3 DNA is TGCGCCAGCAGCTTGCGAGGGGCTAGCGGGTACCAAGAGACCCAGTACTTC. As protein: CASSLRGASGYQETQYF.

The rearrangement links TRBV15 to TRBJ1-2; tentatively, D is TRBD1 (5 bases). Per germline, CDR1 LNHNV and CDR2 YYDKDF (reference sequence). CDR3 length: 16 amino acids. The V and J ends lost 3 bases and 4 bases respectively, with 18 bases between them. The CDR3 DNA sequence: TGTGCCACCAGCAGGGAGGGCAGGGCGAGGGTCTATGGCTACACCTTC. It translates to CATSREGRARVYGYTF.

V gene TRBV27 combines with J gene TRBJ1-2, with a weak D call TRBD1 (5 bases). This CDR3 spans 20 amino acids. Deletions cut 7 bases from V and 4 bases from J, with 34 bases between. In germline, CDR1 is MNHEY, CDR2 SMNVEV (reference sequence). CDR3: CASKFILNRDGEKSLYGYTF. In nucleotides, the CDR3 is TGTGCCAGCAAGTTCATACTTAACCGGGACGGAGAAAAAAGTCTCTATGGCTACACCTTC.

This sequence joins TRBV20-1 and TRBJ1-5; D not certain. V lost 3 bases, J lost 4 bases, and 10 bases lay in between. The length of the CDR3 is 13 residues. Looked up from germline, CDR1 is DFQATT and CDR2 is SNEGSKA (reference sequence). This chain's CDR3 is CSASLQTNQPQHF. Written as DNA, the CDR3 is TGCAGTGCTAGTCTTCAGACGAATCAGCCCCAGCATTTT.

This clone was found once. This rearrangement joins TRBV7-8 to TRBJ1-1, with 8 bases aligning to TRBD1. The CDR3 spans 20 residues. With V trimmed by 5 bases and J by 1 base, 21 bases remained unmatched. The germline V gene has CDR1 SGHVS and CDR2 FQNEAQ. The CDR3 nucleotides are TGTGCCAGCAGCCTCGAATCTTGGACAGGGAGGGCGAGATGGAACACTGAAGCTTTCTTT. Protein: CASSLESWTGRARWNTEAFF.